This T cell receptor (beta chain) comes out of a study of cytomegalovirus exposure and HLA in healthy donors. Study-level information: Earlier work reported approximately 110 million unique TCR beta sequences from about 180 million T cells. Points from the study as a whole: Whilst most TCR sequences proved rare, a subset of public TCRs occurred across many donors. Overall, roughly 150 TCR beta chains were annotated as cytomegalovirus-associated. TCR beta chain V- and J-gene trimming was linked, in a later analysis, to a missense variant in DCLRE1C.

Amplification used 60 Vbeta primers and 13 Jbeta primers. The assay was immunoSEQ multiplex PCR, and TCRdb's table has in-frame clones only and misses some. The sample yields 120,000 or so clones, about 80% seen once. With respect to this clone: The antigen is undetermined.

CDR1 is SGDLS and CDR2 is YYNGEE in the germline V gene. The ends lost 4 bases at V and 4 bases at J; junction bases unmatched: 16. The CDR3 totals 18 residues. V is TRBV9 and J is TRBJ2-1, with 8 bases that match TRBD2. The clonotype comes from a woman in her forties in good health and CMV-seropositive. Sequenced material: PBMCs. The CDR3: CASSRTSGTGGPYNEQFF. The CDR3 DNA follows: TGTGCCAGCAGCCGCACTTCCGGAACGGGAGGGCCTTACAATGAGCAGTTCTTC.